This T cell receptor (beta chain) appears in the sequencing data of a study of shared clonotypes between healthy human individuals. Overall study results and limits: The sole specimen, blood, was sampled, and tissue repertoires likely differ. Across subsets, estimated richness was generally greater for naive than for memory populations.

Methods used by the authors: Filtering differed for immunoSEQ, which gave only junction sequences without quality scores. Measured with immunoSEQ multiplex PCR; TCRdb has only the in-frame clones, and not every one. V, J and clone size are taken as reported in that table, and D and trimming were inferred from the DNA itself. Among some 2.1 million clones listed, approximately 94% were seen once. Naive CD8 cells lacked CD45RO, underwent positive selection for CCR7 and left out terminally differentiated effector memory CD45RA+ cells. CDR1 is ENHRY and CDR2 is SYGVKD in the germline V gene. The CDR3 extends over 13 amino acids. This clone appeared a few times. The antigen is not known. A read error may account for a junction end that differs from germline.

This chain connects TRBV10-3 to TRBJ2-7, with a possible D match to TRBD1 (5 bases). The clonotype comes from a man between 18 and 29 years old in good health. The sequenced material came from naive CD8+ T cells sorted from blood. Written as DNA, the CDR3 is TGTGCCGTCAGGGAAATAGACGCCTACGAGCAGTACTTC. Residues: CAVREIDAYEQYF.